A selection of T cell receptor beta chains follows, all from one sample in a study of blood T cells in healthy people across ages. A single record per CDR3 protein comes from TCRdb applying MiXCR to the 5' RACE reads. This repertoire shows hundreds of thousands of distinct CDR3 sequences, approximately 53% found once; its top ten account for 20% to 30%. The specimen was blood. Every receptor here comes from a middle-aged man in good health. CDR3s include the opening cysteine and the closing phenylalanine or tryptophan. A D gene is named only where the DNA matches it firmly. Size is stated for part of the rows, as once, few or many counts, or as a class when the clone is expanded.

d_call j_call v_call clone_size cdr3_nt cdr3_aa
NA TRBJ2-1 TRBV9 NA TGTGCCAGCAGCGTAGACGATAGCAGGGATCGTAATGAGCAGTTCTTC CASSVDDSRDRNEQFF
TRBD1 TRBJ1-6 TRBV9 few TGTGCCAGCAGCGCCACGGGACAGTATAATTCACCCCTCCACTTT CASSATGQYNSPLHF
NA TRBJ2-2 TRBV5-1 NA TGCGCCAGCAGCTTGAGACAGACGAACACCGGGGAGCTGTTTTTT CASSLRQTNTGELFF
TRBD1 TRBJ2-5 TRBV29-1 few TGCAGCACAAACGCCCGGGACAGGGTCCAAGAGACCCAGTACTTC CSTNARDRVQETQYF
NA TRBJ1-2 TRBV7-8 NA TGTGCCAGCAGCTTAGACGGGAGGGAAAATGGCTACACCTTC CASSLDGRENGYTF
TRBD2 TRBJ2-5 TRBV27 few TGTGCCAGCAGTCCCGGGACTAGCGTTTTTCAAGAGACCCAGTACTTC CASSPGTSVFQETQYF
NA TRBJ2-1 TRBV6-2/TRBV6-3 once TGTGCCAGGATACGGGGTGGACCCTACAATGAGCAGTTCTTC CARIRGGPYNEQFF
NA TRBJ2-5 TRBV7-2 once TGTGCCGGCAGCCCGACAGGCTTGGAGACCCAGTACTTC CAGSPTGLETQYF
NA TRBJ2-1 TRBV13 NA TGTGCCAGCAGCTTTATCGGGCTTAACGGCCGGGGTGTGGGGACCCAGTTCTTC CASSFIGLNGRGVGTQFF
NA TRBJ2-7 TRBV6-1 few TGTGCCAGCAGTGCCTCGCACGGACAGACCTACGAGCAGTACTTC CASSASHGQTYEQYF
NA TRBJ2-1 TRBV6-2/TRBV6-3 NA TGTGCCAGCAGTAACTTACGGGAGCAGTTCTTC CASSNLREQFF
NA TRBJ2-5 TRBV7-2 NA TGTGCCAGCAGCTTAGCGGGAAGGGCCCTCGGGGAAGAGACCCAGTACTTC CASSLAGRALGEETQYF
TRBD1 TRBJ2-1 TRBV28 NA TGTGCCAGCAGGGAAACCGGGACAGCTCGCAAGGAGCAGTTCTTC CASRETGTARKEQFF
NA TRBJ2-3 TRBV7-2 NA TGTGCCAGCACCTCCCGGAGGGATACGCAGTATTTT CASTSRRDTQYF
NA TRBJ2-1 TRBV21-1 NA TGTGCCAGCAGCTTCCGGGACAGGCCCTACAATGAGCAGTTCTTC CASSFRDRPYNEQFF
TRBD2 TRBJ2-1 TRBV11-2 once TGTGCCAGCAGCCAAAGGCTGGCCAGGACTAGAATCATGGAGCAGTTCTTC CASSQRLARTRIMEQFF
NA TRBJ2-3 TRBV6-5 NA TGTGCCAGCAGTTTCGCGGGTCAGCGGGCCCGCACAGATACGCAGTATTTT CASSFAGQRARTDTQYF
NA TRBJ1-4 TRBV27 NA TGTGCCAGCAGTTTAAACAGTCCTGTGGGGAATGAAAAACTGTTTTTT CASSLNSPVGNEKLFF
TRBD1 TRBJ2-1 TRBV24-1 NA TGTGCCACCAGTGTGATCGGACAGGGAAGCAATGAGCAGTTCTTC CATSVIGQGSNEQFF
NA TRBJ2-7 TRBV4-1 few TGCGCCAGCAGCCTCCCCGGACTTCCGGGCCCCGGGGAGCAGTACTTC CASSLPGLPGPGEQYF
NA TRBJ1-5 TRBV12-3/TRBV12-4 NA TGTGCCAGCAGTTCCTCAGGGGATCAGCCCCAGCATTTT CASSSSGDQPQHF
TRBD1 TRBJ2-7 TRBV5-5 many TGTGCCAGCAGCACGACAGGGGGCGGCGAGCAGTACTTC CASSTTGGGEQYF
NA TRBJ2-1 TRBV12-3/TRBV12-4 NA TGTGCCAGCAGTTCCACCGTCTCTGGCGGAGATACCTACAATGAGCAGTTCTTC CASSSTVSGGDTYNEQFF
TRBD2 TRBJ2-3 TRBV29-1 once TGCAGCGTTGAGGGGGTAGCGGGGGGCACAGATACGCAGTATTTT CSVEGVAGGTDTQYF
NA TRBJ1-2 TRBV10-3 NA TGTGCCACGACCGGACCTACCGGGTCCCTCTATGGCTACACCTTC CATTGPTGSLYGYTF
NA TRBJ1-6 TRBV30 NA TGTGCCTGGAGGCCACAGGGAATGATTAATTCACCCCTCCACTTT CAWRPQGMINSPLHF
NA TRBJ2-7 TRBV9 NA TGTGCCAGCAGCGTATCCCCATACAATGAGCAGTACTTC CASSVSPYNEQYF
NA TRBJ2-3 TRBV20-1 NA TGCAGTGCTGCGTTTGACGGGACAGATACGCAGTATTTT CSAAFDGTDTQYF
NA TRBJ2-7 TRBV27 few TGTGCCAGCAGTTTTCAGGTCATGGGGTACGAGCAGTACTTC CASSFQVMGYEQYF
TRBD1 TRBJ2-1 TRBV12-3/TRBV12-4 NA TGTGCCAGCAGCAAAGGGACAGGGCTGATCTACAATGAGCAGTTCTTC CASSKGTGLIYNEQFF
NA TRBJ2-7 TRBV24-1 NA TGTGCCACCAGTCCCCCAGGCAAATGGGGCGAGCAGTACTTC CATSPPGKWGEQYF